Shown below are 32 T cell receptor delta chains from a single sample sequenced in a study of gamma-delta chains in newborns, infants, children. TCRdb re-processed the reads using CATT. The sample lists approximately 2,600 delta-chain clones, over 9% occurring once. The sequenced sample was blood. The receptor set was obtained from a child who was a newborn, infant or young child, either healthy, febrile or measles-vaccinated (not recorded which).

Remarks on this clone: TCRdb has a much larger clone's protein, which differs at residue 4 from the translation of this DNA, likely because of a read error; what is shown is the protein translated from the DNA. The same CDR3 arises from other DNA sequences in this sample as well. This rearrangement joins TRDV2 to TRDJ3; a weak D match, TRDD3 (5 bases). This CDR3 has 18 residues. CDR1 GEAIGNYY and CDR2 EKD come from the germline V gene. In DNA form, the CDR3 reads TGTGCCTGTGCCACCGTGGGGTCAAGCTCCTGGGACACCCGACAGATGTTTTTC. Amino acids: CACATVGSSSWDTRQMFF.

This clone is medium-sized in the sample. The chain uses TRDV2 and TRDJ1, with 8 bases that match TRDD3. The CDR3 runs 18 residues. Per germline, CDR1 GEAIGNYY and CDR2 EKD. Trimming at V came to 3 bases and at J to 0 bases, leaving 14 bases not matched to a gene. CDR3 DNA sequence: TGTGCCTGTGACTCCCTACTGGGGGCCGGCGCCTACACCGATAAACTCATCTTT. Protein sequence: CACDSLLGAGAYTDKLIF.

About this clone itself: This may come from a read error, since a much larger clone is one base off. In the same sample, other DNA sequences code for this CDR3. The chain has TRDV2 and TRDJ1; D remains unclear. V was shortened by 5 bases and J by 0 bases, with 18 bases between the two germline ends. CDR1 and CDR2 from the germline V gene are GEAIGNYY and EKD. The CDR3 is made up of 16 amino acids. Here the CDR3 DNA reads TGTGCCTGTGTTAGGCGACCTCCCACGTACACCGATAAACTCATCTTT. The encoded protein is CACVRRPPTYTDKLIF.

This sequence joins TRDV2 and TRDJ3; TRDD3 matches 11 bases. Trimming at V came to 9 bases and at J to 0 bases, leaving 6 bases not matched to a gene. Germline values: CDR1 GEAIGNYY, CDR2 EKD. This CDR3 has 17 residues. The CDR3 nucleotides are TGTGCCACCGTTACTGGGGGATACTCCTGGGACACCCGACAGATGTTTTTC. Protein: CATVTGGYSWDTRQMFF.

The rearrangement joins TRDV1 to TRDJ1, with 9 bases that match TRDD3. The CDR3 loop spans 22 amino acids. V lost 2 bases to trimming and J lost 10 bases; unmatched junction nucleotides: 32. Per germline, CDR1 TSWWSYY and CDR2 QGS. CDR3 in DNA: TGTGCTCTTGGGGAATACACGAGGGCTCCCCGAACTGGGGGACAAGTGGAAAAAAGACTCATCTTT. This codes for CALGEYTRAPRTGGQVEKRLIF.

A few counts support this clone. At one boundary the junction diverges from the germline segment, which might be a read error. CDR3 DNA: TGTGCCTGTGACCCCCTACTGGGGGATACGCGTAAAGGCTGGGACATCCGACAGATGTTTTTC. It yields the protein CACDPLLGDTRKGWDIRQMFF. The chain has TRDV2 and TRDJ3, with TRDD3 matching 13 bases. Germline V CDR1 and CDR2: GEAIGNYY, EKD. The CDR3 has 21 residues.

This clone is judged large (0.1 to 1%). The chain carries TRDV2 and TRDJ1; 10 bases are shared with TRDD3. This CDR3 has 14 amino acids. CDR1 and CDR2 (germline): GEAIGNYY, EKD. V lost 3 bases and J lost 3; bases outside the gene matches: 3. The DNA for the CDR3 is TGTGCCTGTGACGTACTGGGGGATTCCGATAAACTCATCTTT. The encoded protein is CACDVLGDSDKLIF.

Turning to this clone: For this DNA, TCRdb reports the protein of a much larger clone, which diverges at residue 4, most likely from a read error; the protein presented here is translated directly from the DNA. The chain carries TRDV2 and TRDJ3, with TRDD3 matching 9 bases. The CDR3 length is 18 residues. The germline CDR1 and CDR2 sequences are GEAIGNYY and EKD. The CDR3 loop is CACATVGGYSWDTRQMFF. The CDR3 DNA reads as TGTGCCTGTGCCACCGTTGGGGGATACTCCTGGGACACCCGACAGATGTTTTTC.

This clone was counted between two and nine times. TCRdb assigns this DNA the protein of a much larger clone, which departs from its translation at residue 15; this likely reflects a read error, and the protein shown comes from translating the DNA. V and J are TRDV1 and TRDJ1; 8 nucleotides align to TRDD2. This CDR3 contains 19 residues. V dropped 3 bases and J dropped 7; count of bases not matched to a gene: 22. CDR1 is TSWWSYY and CDR2 is QGS in the germline V gene. The CDR3 is CALGDFLPTERRYSGKLIF. CDR3 nucleotide sequence: TGTGCTCTTGGGGATTTTCTTCCTACTGAGAGGAGATACTCCGGTAAACTCATCTTT.

This rearrangement joins TRDV1 to TRDJ1, with 9 bases fitting TRDD3. CDR3 length equals 24 residues. The germline CDR1 and CDR2 sequences are TSWWSYY and QGS. The V and J ends lost 2 bases and 0 bases, in that order; junction bases with no gene match: 28. The CDR3 DNA reads TGTGCTCTTGGGGAATTTTGGGGGGCGGACTGGGGGAGTTTAAACGGTCGGTACACCGATAAACTCATCTTT. Translating it yields CALGEFWGADWGSLNGRYTDKLIF.

This clone is medium-sized. The V call is TRDV1, the J call TRDJ1; 12 nucleotides match TRDD3. Germline CDR1 is TSWWSYY and CDR2 is QGS. This CDR3 has 20 amino acids. V was clipped by 0 bases and J by 5 bases; unmatched bases: 16. The chain's CDR3 is CALGELESNVLGDTFDKLIF. In nucleotides, the CDR3 is TGTGCTCTTGGGGAACTAGAATCGAATGTACTGGGGGATACTTTTGATAAACTCATCTTT.

As to this clone: A much more abundant neighbour one base away suggests this may be a read error. The same CDR3 is also encoded by other DNA sequences in this sample. The chain links TRDV2 to TRDJ2, with TRDD3 identical over 8 bases. V dropped 5 bases and J dropped 0; count of bases not matched to a gene: 4. The CDR3 spans 15 residues. The germline gives CDR1 GEAIGNYY, CDR2 EKD. The DNA of the CDR3 is TGTGCCTGTGCTTTACTGGGGGCTTTGACAGCACAACTCTTCTTT. Translating gives CACALLGALTAQLFF.

This clone counts as medium-sized. J is TRDJ2 and V is TRDV1; 12 bases map to TRDD3. Germline assignment: CDR1 TSWWSYY and CDR2 QGS. CDR3 length: 23 residues. Trimming at V came to 6 bases and at J to 1 base, leaving 24 bases not matched to a gene. The CDR3 here is CALGPTSVLYWGIPQFLTAQLFF. The CDR3 nucleotides read TGTGCTCTTGGTCCCACTTCCGTCCTGTACTGGGGGATACCTCAATTTTTGACAGCACAACTCTTCTTT.

This clone was detected a few times. It may be a read error: a sequence one base away is much more abundant. At the DNA level, this CDR3 is encoded by other sequences in the same sample as well. V gene TRDV1 combines with J gene TRDJ1; 9 bases are a match to TRDD2. V was pared by 0 bases and J by 8 bases, with 22 bases of the junction left unmatched. CDR3 length: 20 residues. Germline V gives CDR1 TSWWSYY, CDR2 QGS. The CDR3 nucleotides read TGTGCTCTTGGGGAACTCATTAGCCTTCCTACGTTTGGCGGGGGCCAGAAACTCATCTTT. Protein product: CALGELISLPTFGGGQKLIF.

This clone has just a few counts. TCRdb's entry gives the protein of a much larger clone, which mismatches this DNA's translation at residue 15, likely from a read error; the protein reported here is translated from the DNA. This chain connects TRDV2 to TRDJ2; 12 nucleotides align to TRDD3. This CDR3 comprises 19 residues. The germline gives CDR1 GEAIGNYY, CDR2 EKD. CDR3 amino acids: CACDPLTGGYPALTTQLFF. Written as DNA, the CDR3 is TGTGCCTGTGACCCCCTTACTGGGGGATACCCCGCTTTGACAACACAACTCTTCTTT.

In the case of this clone: One base separates it from a far larger clone, so it is likely a read error. This same CDR3 is encoded by further DNA sequences in the sample. The chain links TRDV2 to TRDJ3; 12 nucleotides match TRDD3. Germline V gene sequence: CDR1 GEAIGNYY, CDR2 EKD. The CDR3 totals 18 residues. Written as DNA, the CDR3 is TGTGCCTGTGACACCGTACTGGGGGATACCTGGGACACCCGTCAGATGTTTTTC. It specifies CACDTVLGDTWDTRQMFF.

J is TRDJ1 and V is TRDV1; TRDD3 matches 8 bases. The CDR3 totals 24 residues. V shed 2 bases and J 0 bases; nucleotides not matched to a gene: 29. The germline V gene encodes CDR1 TSWWSYY and CDR2 QGS. CDR3 in DNA: TGTGCTCTTGGGGAAATGGCCCTCCGTCCTTACTCATGGGGGATCCTTTTGTACACCGATAAACTCATCTTT. Its translation is CALGEMALRPYSWGILLYTDKLIF.

In the case of this clone: In the same sample, other DNA sequences code for this CDR3. The chain links TRDV2 to TRDJ1; D gene uncertain. Germline V gives CDR1 GEAIGNYY, CDR2 EKD. The CDR3 consists of 16 residues. V dropped 5 bases and J dropped 1 base, with 19 bases sitting between them. The chain's CDR3 is CACGRALPTRTDKLIF. The CDR3 DNA reads as TGTGCCTGTGGTAGGGCCTTGCCGACTCGCACCGATAAACTCATCTTT.

Comments on this clone: At residue 7, the TCRdb protein departs from the DNA translation, so the protein shown here was derived from the DNA itself. The rearrangement uses TRDV2 and TRDJ3; unclear D gene. CDR1 is GEAIGNYY, CDR2 EKD, per germline. The CDR3 runs 18 residues. V dropped 3 bases and J dropped 0 bases, with 14 bases sitting between them. CDR3 loop: CACDVLRGSSWDTRQMFF. The CDR3 DNA is TGTGCCTGTGACGTACTGCGGGGCAGCTCCTGGGACACCCGACAGATGTTTTTC.

Judged by abundance, this clone is medium-sized (0.01 to 0.1%). The V and J genes are TRAV29/DV5 and TRDJ1; D is perhaps TRDD2 or TRDD3 (8 bases each). The CDR3 has 18 residues. The germline V gene encodes CDR1 NSMFDY and CDR2 ISSIKDK. Trimming shortened V by 3 bases and J by 1 base, and 25 bases separated the two germline ends. The CDR3 sequence: CAATTSYGGIGATDKLIF. The CDR3 DNA reads TGTGCAGCAACCACTTCCTACGGGGGGATAGGGGCCACCGATAAACTCATCTTT.

With regard to this clone: A much larger clone sits a single nucleotide away, making a read error possible. Distinct nucleotide sequences in the sample also encode this CDR3. V gene TRDV2 combines with J gene TRDJ3, with TRDD3 identical over 8 bases. This CDR3 spans 18 amino acids. CDR1 is GEAIGNYY, CDR2 EKD, per germline. Here the CDR3 DNA reads TGTGCCTGCGACACACTGGGGGTGAGCTCCTGGGACACCCGACAGATGTTTTTC. Protein product: CACDTLGVSSWDTRQMFF.

This clone has only a few counts. The same CDR3 is also encoded by other DNA sequences in this sample. The CDR3 loop reads CATVLGDSSWDTRQMFF. The CDR3 DNA reads TGTGCCACTGTACTGGGGGACTCCTCCTGGGACACCCGACAGATGTTTTTC. The rearrangement joins TRDV2 to TRDJ3, with TRDD3 identical over 9 bases. Germline assignment: CDR1 GEAIGNYY and CDR2 EKD. This CDR3 region has 17 residues. The V gene end was trimmed by 9 bases and the J gene end by 0 bases; junction bases not matched to a gene: 8.

This clone was seen a handful of times. The protein held in TCRdb is that of a much larger clone and does not match this DNA's translation at residue 11, likely because of a read error; the protein shown is translated from the DNA. The chain has TRDV2 and TRDJ3; 7 bases map to TRDD3. The trim removed 3 bases at V and 3 bases at J, leaving 13 bases unmatched. In germline, CDR1 is GEAIGNYY, CDR2 EKD. The CDR3 has 19 amino acids. CDR3 amino acids: CACDVLGMEWFWDTRQMFF. In DNA form, the CDR3 reads TGTGCCTGTGACGTACTGGGGATGGAATGGTTCTGGGACACCCGACAGATGTTTTTC.

In regard to this clone: The protein in TCRdb stems from a much larger clone and differs at residue 4 from this DNA's translation, likely a read error; here the protein is translated from the DNA. This rearrangement joins TRDV2 to TRDJ1; 8 nucleotides match TRDD3. The CDR3 spans 13 residues. Germline CDR1 reads GEAIGNYY; CDR2 reads EKD. With 5 bases clipped from V and 2 bases from J, the junction kept 3 bases outside the gene matches. CDR3 sequence: CACGYWGTDKLIF. In DNA form, the CDR3 reads TGTGCCTGTGGGTACTGGGGGACCGATAAACTCATCTTT.

As concerns this clone: The sample has other DNA sequences that encode this CDR3 too. The rearrangement uses TRDV2 and TRDJ3; 13 nucleotides line up with TRDD3. This CDR3 contains 19 residues. V shed 9 bases, J shed 2 bases, and the junction held 12 bases outside the gene matches. Germline V gene sequence: CDR1 GEAIGNYY, CDR2 EKD. The CDR3 protein is CATVVLGDTRAWDTRQMFF. In nucleotides, the CDR3 is TGTGCCACCGTCGTACTGGGGGATACGAGGGCCTGGGACACCCGACAGATGTTTTTC.

The sample holds a few counts of this clone. The protein held in TCRdb is that of a much larger clone and does not match this DNA's translation at residue 5, likely because of a read error; the protein shown is translated from the DNA. The rearrangement uses TRDV2 and TRDJ3; the match to TRDD3 covers 9 bases. This CDR3 contains 20 residues. J was trimmed by 0 bases and V by 3 bases; bases with no gene match: 11. Germline-derived CDR1 and CDR2 are GEAIGNYY and EKD. For the CDR3, the DNA is TGTGCCTGTGACTTCCTCTCTGGGGGATCCAGCTCCTGGGACACCCGACAGATGTTTTTC. Translated: CACDFLSGGSSSWDTRQMFF.

Worth noting for this clone: TCRdb assigns this DNA the protein of a much larger clone, which departs from its translation at residues 4 and 10; this likely reflects a read error, and the protein shown comes from translating the DNA. This chain links TRDV2 with TRDJ2; 10 bases align to TRDD3. The CDR3 is made up of 15 amino acids. In germline, CDR1 is GEAIGNYY, CDR2 EKD. CDR3 DNA: TGTGCCTGTGGCCTACTGGGGGATTTGGCAGCACAACTCTTCTTT. Its protein product is CACGLLGDLAAQLFF.

The rearrangement joins TRDV2 to TRDJ2, with 11 bases that match TRDD3. Germline-derived CDR1 and CDR2 are GEAIGNYY and EKD. The ends lost 3 bases at V and 4 bases at J; junction bases unmatched: 9. CDR3 size: 17 residues. CDR3 sequence: CACDRISGGYATAQLFF. The CDR3 nucleotides are TGTGCCTGTGACCGGATTAGTGGGGGATACGCGACAGCACAACTCTTCTTT.

This clone was recorded a few times. TCRdb's protein for this DNA is that of a much larger clone and differs from the translation at residue 5, likely a read error; the protein shown is the DNA translation. This chain joins TRDV2 and TRDJ2, with 7 bases identical to TRDD3. CDR3 length: 13 residues. The germline CDR1 and CDR2 sequences are GEAIGNYY and EKD. V was clipped by 3 bases and J by 4 bases; unmatched bases: 1. CDR3 bases: TGTGCCTGTGACCACTGGGGGACAGCACAACTCTTCTTT. Protein: CACDHWGTAQLFF.

Notes on this clone: Translating this DNA gives a protein that differs at residue 4 from the TCRdb one, which belongs to a much larger clone; a read error is likely, and the protein shown is this translation. V usage is TRDV2 and J usage is TRDJ1; D not resolved. This CDR3 is built from 15 residues. Germline values: CDR1 GEAIGNYY, CDR2 EKD. The V gene lost 5 bases and the J gene lost 0 bases, with 15 bases spanning the gap. The CDR3 bases are TGTGCCTGTGCCGCTAAGGACCTATACACCGATAAACTCATCTTT. The encoded protein is CACAAKDLYTDKLIF.

This clone was seen a few times. For this DNA, TCRdb reports the protein of a much larger clone, which diverges at residue 4, most likely from a read error; the protein presented here is translated directly from the DNA. The chain recombines TRDV2 with TRDJ1; 7 bases agree with TRDD3. CDR1 is GEAIGNYY, CDR2 EKD, per germline. There are 14 residues in the CDR3. V was pared by 5 bases and J by 8 bases, with 13 bases of the junction left unmatched. As DNA, the CDR3 is TGTGCCTGTGCTCCCTTGCCGGGGGGATGGAAACTCATCTTT. Residues: CACAPLPGGWKLIF.

About this clone itself: The listed TCRdb protein conflicts with the DNA translation at residue 13, and the protein shown is translated directly from the DNA. This chain uses TRDV2 with TRDJ3, with 12 positions matching TRDD3. V gave up 0 bases and J gave up 5 bases; unmatched junction bases: 10. From germline, CDR1 is GEAIGNYY and CDR2 EKD. CDR3 size: 20 residues. CDR3 DNA sequence: TGTGCCTGTGACACCGCTGGGGGATACGCTTTGACCCGGGACACCCGACAGATGTTTTTC. Protein sequence: CACDTAGGYALTRDTRQMFF.